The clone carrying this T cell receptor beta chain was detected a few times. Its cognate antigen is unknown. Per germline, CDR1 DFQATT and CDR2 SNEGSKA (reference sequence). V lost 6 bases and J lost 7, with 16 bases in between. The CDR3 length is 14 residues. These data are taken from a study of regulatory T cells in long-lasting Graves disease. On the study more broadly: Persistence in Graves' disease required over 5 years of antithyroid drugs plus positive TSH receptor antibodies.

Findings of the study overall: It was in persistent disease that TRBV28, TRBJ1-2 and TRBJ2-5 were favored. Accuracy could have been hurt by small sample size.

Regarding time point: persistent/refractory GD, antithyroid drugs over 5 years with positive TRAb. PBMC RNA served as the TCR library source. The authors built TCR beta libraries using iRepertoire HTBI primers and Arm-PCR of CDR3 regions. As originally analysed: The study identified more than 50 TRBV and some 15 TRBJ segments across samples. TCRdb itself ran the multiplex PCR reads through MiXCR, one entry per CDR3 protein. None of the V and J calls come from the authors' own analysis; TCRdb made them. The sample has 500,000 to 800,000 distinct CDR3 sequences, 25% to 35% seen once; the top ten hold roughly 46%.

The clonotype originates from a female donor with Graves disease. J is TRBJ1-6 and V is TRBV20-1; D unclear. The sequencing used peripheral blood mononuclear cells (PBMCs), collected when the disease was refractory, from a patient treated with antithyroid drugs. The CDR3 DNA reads TGCAGTGCGCCAAAGGCAGTGGGCAATTCACCCCTCCACTTT. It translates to CSAPKAVGNSPLHF.